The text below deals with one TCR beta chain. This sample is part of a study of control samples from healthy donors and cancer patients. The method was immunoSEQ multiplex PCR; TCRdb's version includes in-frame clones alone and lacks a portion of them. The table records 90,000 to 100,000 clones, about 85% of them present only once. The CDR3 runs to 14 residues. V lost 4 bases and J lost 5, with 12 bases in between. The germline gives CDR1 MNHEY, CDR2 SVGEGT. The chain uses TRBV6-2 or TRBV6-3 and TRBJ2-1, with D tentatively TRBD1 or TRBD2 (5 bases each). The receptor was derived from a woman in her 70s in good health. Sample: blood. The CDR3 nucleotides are TGTGCCAGCAGTTCCCGAGGGGCCGACAATGAGCAGTTCTTC. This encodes CASSSRGADNEQFF.